This entry concerns a single TCR beta chain. Its target is not known. Unique molecular identifiers were used in preparing the TCRbeta library. One entry per CDR3 protein results from TCRdb running MiXCR on the PCR reads. The table has some 29,000 distinct CDR3 sequences, roughly 6.3% seen once. The data derive from a study of T-cell reconstitution after alpha-beta-depleted transplantation in children. Broader study findings: At day 60, the high TCRbeta diversity found in some patients originated from recipient T cells and thymic progenitors that had survived. When one year had passed after transplant, most T-cell counts and diversity came from newly produced T cells.

The CDR3 sequence is 12 residues long. The sequence was obtained from a male patient under 18 who had a stem cell transplant for acute myeloid leukemia, so the T cells may come from the graft donor. The chain has TRBV3-2 and TRBJ2-1. TRBV3-2 is a documented pseudogene. The sequencing used PBMCs, mostly from graft donor cells, collected 180 days after TCRalphabeta/CD19-depleted stem cell transplant. Here the CDR3 reads CATCRVNNEQFF. CDR3 sequence (DNA): TGTGCCACCTGCCGGGTAAACAATGAGCAGTTCTTC.